This T cell receptor (beta chain) appears in the sequencing data of a study of graft-versus-host responses after intestinal transplantation. Assay: immunoSEQ multiplex PCR; the TCRdb copy retains only in-frame clones and omits some. The sample lists roughly 100,000 clones; approximately 93% were seen once. In germline, CDR1 is LNHDA, CDR2 SQIVND (reference sequence). The CDR3 extends over 16 amino acids. V dropped 0 bases and J dropped 8 bases, with 19 bases sitting between them. Note on this clone: Antigen unknown.

The genes are TRBV19 and TRBJ1-2; D remains unclear. The receptor was isolated from a human donor who received an intestinal transplant. This specimen consisted of unstimulated CD8+ T cells sorted from spleen or lymph node cells, obtained before intestinal transplant. CDR3 DNA sequence: TGTGCCAGTAGTATAGATCCGGGATCATTATCTCGGGGCTACACCTTC. This codes for CASSIDPGSLSRGYTF.